This T cell receptor (beta chain) was captured by sequencing in a study of cytomegalovirus exposure and HLA in healthy donors. Broader study findings: Reports credit the classifier with highly specific, highly sensitive diagnosis of cytomegalovirus status. In vitro confirmation showed a few CMV-associated chains to be CMV antigen specific. The study flagged about 160 TCR beta chains as cytomegalovirus-associated. A later analysis found first-cohort TCR clusters tended to co-occur in the 90 to 150 validation repertoires.

Trimming removed 0 bases at V and 2 bases at J, with 11 bases between. Germline lookup yields CDR1 SGHAT and CDR2 FQNNGV. The CDR3 runs to 15 residues. Notes on this clone: The antigen is undetermined.

The protocol was immunoSEQ multiplex PCR, while the TCRdb copy is restricted to in-frame clones and leaves out a portion. The repertoire consists of more than 300,000 clones, with just over 85% occurring once and the leading ten covering under 0.9%. The clonotype originates from a woman aged 18 to 35 in good health and CMV-seronegative. The V and J genes are TRBV11-2 and TRBJ2-7; D is uncertain. Sequencing was carried out using PBMCs. For the CDR3, the DNA is TGTGCCAGCAGCTTAGAACGAAACCGAGCCTACGAGCAGTACTTC. Translating gives CASSLERNRAYEQYF.